Listed below are T cell receptor beta chains from one sample, sequenced in a study of blood T cell repertoires in COVID-19. Assay: immunoSEQ multiplex PCR; the TCRdb copy retains only in-frame clones and omits some. The sample carries some 140,000 clones, less than 90% recorded once. The specimen sequenced was PBMCs or T cells enriched from blood (not recorded which). All receptors come from a man aged 35-49 years with acute COVID-19. Each CDR3 is given with its conserved first and last residue. D genes are given only for firm matches. Clone size appears in some rows only: once, few, many, or a class for an expanded clone.

v_call	j_call	d_call	clone_size	cdr3_nt	cdr3_aa
TRBV9	TRBJ1-6	TRBD1	NA	TGTGCCAGCAGCGTATCGGGGACAGGGCCTTCACCCCTCCACTTT	CASSVSGTGPSPLHF
TRBV28	TRBJ2-1	NA	NA	TGTGCCAGCGCCCCGCGCAGTTCACTAGGGTACAATGAGCAGTTCTTC	CASAPRSSLGYNEQFF
TRBV9	TRBJ2-1	TRBD1	NA	TGTGCCAGCAGCGTTGAAGACAGGGTGGACAATGAGCAGTTCTTC	CASSVEDRVDNEQFF
TRBV29-1	TRBJ1-2	TRBD1	NA	TGCAGCGTTGCGGGACAGCCCCCTTATGGCTACACCTTC	CSVAGQPPYGYTF
TRBV7-9	TRBJ2-3	TRBD2	NA	TGTGCCAGCAGCCCGACTAGCGGGGGGGTAGCAGATACGCAGTATTTT	CASSPTSGGVADTQYF
TRBV30	TRBJ1-5	TRBD1	NA	TGTGCCTGGCAAAAAACAGGGGCTCAGCCCCAGCATTTT	CAWQKTGAQPQHF
TRBV30	TRBJ2-1	TRBD1	NA	TGTGCCTGGAGTTCCACGACAGGGAAGGATGAGCAGTTCTTC	CAWSSTTGKDEQFF
TRBV24-1	TRBJ2-1	NA	NA	TGTGCCACCAGTGGGACGACGTTTGGGGCGGACCTTGACAATGAGCAGTTCTTC	CATSGTTFGADLDNEQFF
TRBV28	TRBJ1-4	NA	NA	TGTGCCAGCAGCCTATCGGGTGCAACTAATGAAAAACTGTTTTTT	CASSLSGATNEKLFF
TRBV19	TRBJ1-5	TRBD1	NA	TGTGCCAGTACCCTACAGGGGGCGAGCAATCAGCCCCAGCATTTT	CASTLQGASNQPQHF
TRBV5-5	TRBJ2-7	NA	NA	TGTGCCAGCACTGTCCGCGGGGGCGGAGAAGTGTACGAGCAGTACTTC	CASTVRGGGEVYEQYF
TRBV28	TRBJ2-7	NA	few	TGTGCCAGCGTCGTGGGGGCAGGTGGAGGCGAGCAGTACTTC	CASVVGAGGGEQYF
TRBV28	TRBJ1-5	NA	few	TGTGCCAGCAGTCCACGGACAGACAATCAGCCCCAGCATTTT	CASSPRTDNQPQHF
TRBV7-2	TRBJ1-4	TRBD1	NA	TGTGCCAGCAGCCAGGGGGTTGAAAAACTGTTTTTT	CASSQGVEKLFF
TRBV7-9	TRBJ2-1	TRBD1	once	TGTGCCAGCAGCCCCTTGGACAGGGTCTACAATGAGCAGTTCTTC	CASSPLDRVYNEQFF
TRBV7-9	TRBJ2-1	NA	NA	TGTGCCAGGCTTTCCAGGGGTGAGCAGTTCTTC	CARLSRGEQFF
TRBV13	TRBJ2-7	NA	NA	TGTGCCAGCAGCTTAGGGGGCCGATACGAGCAGTACTTC	CASSLGGRYEQYF
TRBV6-1	TRBJ1-1	TRBD1	NA	TGTGCCAGCAACAGGGGGCTTGCGGCTGAAGCTTTCTTT	CASNRGLAAEAFF
TRBV9	TRBJ1-1	NA	NA	TGTGCCAGCAGCGTAGGGACAGAGAACACTGAAGCTTTCTTT	CASSVGTENTEAFF
TRBV28	TRBJ1-2	TRBD1	NA	TGTGCCAGCAGTAGGACAGGGAACTATGGCTACACCTTC	CASSRTGNYGYTF
TRBV7-9	TRBJ1-2	NA	NA	TGTGCCAGCAGCGGAGGGGCGGACACCCAATCGGGAGGCTACACCTTC	CASSGGADTQSGGYTF
TRBV3-1/TRBV3-2	TRBJ2-1	NA	once	TGTGCCAGCAGCCCCTCCCGTGGGGCAGAGCAGTTCTTC	CASSPSRGAEQFF
TRBV14	TRBJ2-1	TRBD2	few	TGTGCCAGCAGTGCCCTAGCGGGGGGGGACAATGAGCAGTTCTTC	CASSALAGGDNEQFF
TRBV19	TRBJ2-7	TRBD2	NA	TGTGCCAGTAGTATGGGCCTAGCGGGGGCCAACTACGAGCAGTACTTC	CASSMGLAGANYEQYF
TRBV11-2	TRBJ2-7	NA	NA	TGTGCCAGCAGAGAGGGACTGAGCTCCTACGAGCAGTACTTC	CASREGLSSYEQYF
TRBV11-2	TRBJ2-5	TRBD1	NA	TGTGCCAGCAGCGTTGGGACAGGGGGTTTGGAGACCCAGTACTTC	CASSVGTGGLETQYF